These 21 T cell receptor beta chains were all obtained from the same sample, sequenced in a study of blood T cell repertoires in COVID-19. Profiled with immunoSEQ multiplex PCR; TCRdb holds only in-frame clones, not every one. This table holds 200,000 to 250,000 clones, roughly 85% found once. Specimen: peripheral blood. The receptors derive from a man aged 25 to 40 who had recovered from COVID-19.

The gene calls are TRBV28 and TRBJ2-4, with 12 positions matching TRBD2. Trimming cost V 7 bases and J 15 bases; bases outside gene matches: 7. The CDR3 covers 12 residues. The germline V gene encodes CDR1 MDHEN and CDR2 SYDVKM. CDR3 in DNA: TGTGCCAGCAACCTAGCGGGGGGGGTCGCGTACTTC. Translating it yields CASNLAGGVAYF.

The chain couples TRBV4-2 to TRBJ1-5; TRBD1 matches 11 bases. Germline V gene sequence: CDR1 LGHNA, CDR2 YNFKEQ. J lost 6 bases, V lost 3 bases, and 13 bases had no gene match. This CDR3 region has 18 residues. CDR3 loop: CASSHKALDRGLSQPQHF. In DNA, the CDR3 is TGTGCCAGCAGCCACAAGGCCTTGGACAGGGGGCTTAGTCAGCCCCAGCATTTT.

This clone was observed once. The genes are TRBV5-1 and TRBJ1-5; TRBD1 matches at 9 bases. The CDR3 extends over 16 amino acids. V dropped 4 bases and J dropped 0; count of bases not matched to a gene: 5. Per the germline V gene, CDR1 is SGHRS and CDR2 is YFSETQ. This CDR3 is CASSVGQGNSNQPQHF. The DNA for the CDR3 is TGCGCCAGCAGCGTCGGACAGGGGAATAGCAATCAGCCCCAGCATTTT.

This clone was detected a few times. CDR3 bases: TGTGCCAGCAGCTCCCCTTCGTGGACAGAGAACACTGAAGCTTTCTTT. The encoded protein is CASSSPSWTENTEAFF. V gene TRBV7-9 combines with J gene TRBJ1-1; a possible D gene is TRBD1 (6 bases). This CDR3 region has 16 residues. Germline V gene lookup returns CDR1 SEHNR and CDR2 FQNEAQ (reference sequence). Trimming took off 4 bases at V and 1 base at J, with 16 bases between the two ends.

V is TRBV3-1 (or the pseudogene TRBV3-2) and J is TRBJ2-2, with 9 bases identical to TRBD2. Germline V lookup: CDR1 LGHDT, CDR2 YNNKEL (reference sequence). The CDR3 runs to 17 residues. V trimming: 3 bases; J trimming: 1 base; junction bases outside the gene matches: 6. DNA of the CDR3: TGTGCCAGCAGCCAGCCTAGCGGGGCCATGAACACCGGGGAGCTGTTTTTT. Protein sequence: CASSQPSGAMNTGELFF.

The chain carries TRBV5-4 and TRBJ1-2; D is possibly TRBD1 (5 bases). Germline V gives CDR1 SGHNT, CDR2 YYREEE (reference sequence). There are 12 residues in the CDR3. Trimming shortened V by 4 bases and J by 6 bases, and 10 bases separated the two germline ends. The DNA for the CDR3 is TGTGCCAGCAGCCTCGACAGTAATGGCTACACCTTC. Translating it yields CASSLDSNGYTF.

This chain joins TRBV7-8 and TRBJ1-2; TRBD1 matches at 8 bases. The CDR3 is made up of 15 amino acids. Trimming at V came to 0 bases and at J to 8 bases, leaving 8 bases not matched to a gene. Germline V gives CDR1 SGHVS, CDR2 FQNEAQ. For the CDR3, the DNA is TGTGCCAGCAGCTTAGCGGGGGGCAGGGGGCGAGGCTACACCTTC. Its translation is CASSLAGGRGRGYTF.

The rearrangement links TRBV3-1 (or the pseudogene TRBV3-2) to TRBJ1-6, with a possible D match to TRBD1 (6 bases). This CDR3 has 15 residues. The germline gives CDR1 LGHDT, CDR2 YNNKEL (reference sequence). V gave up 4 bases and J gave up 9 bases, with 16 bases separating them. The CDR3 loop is CASSPWSGERSPLHF. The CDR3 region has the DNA TGTGCCAGCAGCCCCTGGTCAGGGGAACGTTCACCCCTCCACTTT.

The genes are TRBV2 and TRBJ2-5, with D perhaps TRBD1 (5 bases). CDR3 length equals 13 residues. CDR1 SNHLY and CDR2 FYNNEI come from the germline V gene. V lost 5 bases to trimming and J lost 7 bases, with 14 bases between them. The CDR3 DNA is TGTGCCAGCAGTTACAGGCGCCCCACGACCCAGTACTTC. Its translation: CASSYRRPTTQYF.

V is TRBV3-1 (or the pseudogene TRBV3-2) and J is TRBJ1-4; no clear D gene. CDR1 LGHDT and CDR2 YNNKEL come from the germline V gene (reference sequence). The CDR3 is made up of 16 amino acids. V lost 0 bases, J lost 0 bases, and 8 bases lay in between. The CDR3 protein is CASSQERAATNEKLFF. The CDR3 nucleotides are TGTGCCAGCAGCCAAGAGCGGGCGGCAACTAATGAAAAACTGTTTTTT.

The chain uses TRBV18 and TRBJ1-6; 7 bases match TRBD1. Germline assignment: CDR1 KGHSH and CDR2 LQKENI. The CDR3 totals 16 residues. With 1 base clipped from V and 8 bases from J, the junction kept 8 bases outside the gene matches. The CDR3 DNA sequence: TGTGCCAGCTCACCACTTAAGGCAGGGACAGATTCACCCCTCCACTTT. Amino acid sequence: CASSPLKAGTDSPLHF.

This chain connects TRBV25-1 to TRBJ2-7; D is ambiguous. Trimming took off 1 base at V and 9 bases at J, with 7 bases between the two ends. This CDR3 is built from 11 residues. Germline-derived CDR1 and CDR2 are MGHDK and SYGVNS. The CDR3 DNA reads TGTGCCAGCAGTGAATTAAGAGGGCAGTACTTC. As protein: CASSELRGQYF.

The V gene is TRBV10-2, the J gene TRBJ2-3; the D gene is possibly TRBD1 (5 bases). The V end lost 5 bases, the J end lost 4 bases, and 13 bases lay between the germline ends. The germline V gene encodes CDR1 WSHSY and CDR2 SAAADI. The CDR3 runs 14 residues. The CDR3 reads CASSLSGLPDTQYF. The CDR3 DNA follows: TGCGCCAGCAGTTTGTCAGGGCTACCAGATACGCAGTATTTT.

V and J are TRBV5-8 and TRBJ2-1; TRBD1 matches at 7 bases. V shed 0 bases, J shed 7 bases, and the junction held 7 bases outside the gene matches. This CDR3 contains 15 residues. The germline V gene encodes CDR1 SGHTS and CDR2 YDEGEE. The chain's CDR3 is CASSLALQGLNEQFF. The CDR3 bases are TGTGCCAGCAGCTTGGCCTTACAGGGGTTGAATGAGCAGTTCTTC.

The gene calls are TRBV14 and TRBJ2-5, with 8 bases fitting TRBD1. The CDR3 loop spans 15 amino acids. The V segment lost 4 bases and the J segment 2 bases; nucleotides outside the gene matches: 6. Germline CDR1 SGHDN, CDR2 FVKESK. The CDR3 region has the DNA TGTGCCAGCAGCCGACAGGGGAGAGGGCAAGAGACCCAGTACTTC. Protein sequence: CASSRQGRGQETQYF.

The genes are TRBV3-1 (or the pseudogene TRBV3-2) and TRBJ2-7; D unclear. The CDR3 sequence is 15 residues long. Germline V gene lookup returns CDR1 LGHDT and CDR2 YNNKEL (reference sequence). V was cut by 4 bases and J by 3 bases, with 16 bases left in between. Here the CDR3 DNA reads TGTGCCAGCAGCCCAAGATGGTACTCACTCTACGAGCAGTACTTC. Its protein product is CASSPRWYSLYEQYF.

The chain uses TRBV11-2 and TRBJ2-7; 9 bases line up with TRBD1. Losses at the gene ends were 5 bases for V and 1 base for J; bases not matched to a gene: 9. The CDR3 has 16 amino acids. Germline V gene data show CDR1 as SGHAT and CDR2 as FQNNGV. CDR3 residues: CASSPLGQGLSYEQYF. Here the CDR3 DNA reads TGTGCCAGCAGCCCTCTTGGACAGGGGCTTTCCTACGAGCAGTACTTC.

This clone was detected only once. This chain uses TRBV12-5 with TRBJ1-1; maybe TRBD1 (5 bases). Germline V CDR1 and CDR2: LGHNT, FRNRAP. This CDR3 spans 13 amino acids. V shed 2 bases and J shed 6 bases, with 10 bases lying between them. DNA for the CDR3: TGTGCTAGTGGTTTGACAGGTTTGCCTGAAGCTTTCTTT. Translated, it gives CASGLTGLPEAFF.

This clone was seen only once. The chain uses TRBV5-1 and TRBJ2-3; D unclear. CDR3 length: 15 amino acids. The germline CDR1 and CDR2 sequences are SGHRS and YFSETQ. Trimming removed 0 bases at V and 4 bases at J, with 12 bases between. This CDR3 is CASSLGLVAPDTQYF. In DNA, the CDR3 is TGCGCCAGCAGCTTGGGGCTAGTTGCCCCAGATACGCAGTATTTT. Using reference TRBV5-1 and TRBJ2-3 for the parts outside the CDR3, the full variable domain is KAGVTQTPRYLIKTRGQQVTLSCSPISGHRSVSWYQQTPGQGLQFLFEYFSETQRNKGNFPGRFSGRQFSNSRSEMNVSTLELGDSALYLCASSLGLVAPDTQYFGPGTRLTVL.

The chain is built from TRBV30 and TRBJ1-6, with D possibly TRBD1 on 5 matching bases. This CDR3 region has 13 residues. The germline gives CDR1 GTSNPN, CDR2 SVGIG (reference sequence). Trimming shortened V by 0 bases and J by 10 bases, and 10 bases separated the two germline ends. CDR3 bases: TGTGCCTGGAGTGTCCCCGGGGGGTCACCCCTCCACTTT. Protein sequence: CAWSVPGGSPLHF.

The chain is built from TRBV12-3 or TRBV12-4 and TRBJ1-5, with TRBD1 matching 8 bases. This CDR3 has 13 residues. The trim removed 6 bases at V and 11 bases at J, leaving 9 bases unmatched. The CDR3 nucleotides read TGTGCCAGCAGCCTGGGACAGGTTTTGGCCCAGCATTTT. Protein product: CASSLGQVLAQHF.